Presented here are 2 T cell receptor beta chains from one specimen sequenced in a study of T cell clusters in autoimmune cytopenias. TRB rearrangements were amplified by touch-down multiplex PCR with mixed TRB-A/B primers. TCRdb re-called the multiplex PCR reads and shows each CDR3 protein once, DNA omitted. The listing records 6,000 to 8,500 distinct CDR3 sequences. Each sample's input was roughly 270 ng genomic DNA, 38,000 or so genome equivalents. The sample consisted of peripheral blood. These receptors all come from a human donor with an autoimmune cytopenia or autoimmune hepatitis (not recorded which).

The rearrangement uses TRBV7-2 and TRBJ2-1; TCRdb's D call, TRBD2, is unchecked because there is no DNA. Germline values: CDR1 SGHTA, CDR2 FQGNSA. This CDR3 region has 14 residues. CDR3: CASSVAARYNEQFF.

The chain is built from TRBV6-2 or TRBV6-3 and TRBJ2-7; TCRdb calls TRBD2, which cannot be checked without DNA. Germline CDR1 is MNHEY and CDR2 is SVGEGT. This CDR3 spans 14 amino acids. CDR3 loop: CASRKPSGSYEQYF.